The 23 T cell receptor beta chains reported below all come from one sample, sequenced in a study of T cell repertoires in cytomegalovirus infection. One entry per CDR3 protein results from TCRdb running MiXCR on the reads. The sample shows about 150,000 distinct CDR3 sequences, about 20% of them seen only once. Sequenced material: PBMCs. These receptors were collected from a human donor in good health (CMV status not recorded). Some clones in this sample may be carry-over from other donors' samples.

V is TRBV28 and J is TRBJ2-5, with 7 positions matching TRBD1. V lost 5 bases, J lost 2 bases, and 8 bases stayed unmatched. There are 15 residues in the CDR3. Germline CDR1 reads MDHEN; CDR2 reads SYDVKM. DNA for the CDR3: TGTGCCAGCAGTCCTGGGGACAGACAGCAAGAGACCCAGTACTTC. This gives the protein CASSPGDRQQETQYF.

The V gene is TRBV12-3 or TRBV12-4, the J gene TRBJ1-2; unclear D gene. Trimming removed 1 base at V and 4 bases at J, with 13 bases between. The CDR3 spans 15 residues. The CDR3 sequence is CASSLVRRQTYGYTF. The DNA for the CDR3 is TGTGCCAGCAGTTTAGTCAGGAGGCAGACCTATGGCTACACCTTC.

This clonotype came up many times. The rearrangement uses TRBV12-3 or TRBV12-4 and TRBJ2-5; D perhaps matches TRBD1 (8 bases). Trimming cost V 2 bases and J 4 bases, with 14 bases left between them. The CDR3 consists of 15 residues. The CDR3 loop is CASSLMDREGETQYF. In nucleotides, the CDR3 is TGTGCCAGCAGTTTAATGGACAGGGAGGGAGAGACCCAGTACTTC.

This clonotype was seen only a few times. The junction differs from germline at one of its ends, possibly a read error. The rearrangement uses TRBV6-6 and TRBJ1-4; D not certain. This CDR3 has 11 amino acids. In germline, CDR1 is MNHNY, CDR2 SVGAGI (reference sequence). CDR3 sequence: CASSYGQVTIF. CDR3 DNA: TGTGCCAGCAGTTACGGGCAGGTGACGATTTTT.

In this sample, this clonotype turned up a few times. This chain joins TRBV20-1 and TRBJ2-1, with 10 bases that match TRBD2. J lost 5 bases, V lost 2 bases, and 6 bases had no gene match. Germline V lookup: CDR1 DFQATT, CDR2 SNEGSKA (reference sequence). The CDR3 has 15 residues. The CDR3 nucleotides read TGCAGTGCTAGATCCCTAGCGGGAGTTCACAATGAGCAGTTCTTC. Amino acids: CSARSLAGVHNEQFF.

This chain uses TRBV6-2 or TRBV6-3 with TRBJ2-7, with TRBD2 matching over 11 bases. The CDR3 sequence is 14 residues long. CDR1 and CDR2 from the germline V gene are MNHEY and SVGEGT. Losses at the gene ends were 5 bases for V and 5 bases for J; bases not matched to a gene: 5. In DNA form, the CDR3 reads TGTGCCAGCAGTCGCCTACTAGCGGGAGACGAGCAGTACTTC. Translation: CASSRLLAGDEQYF.

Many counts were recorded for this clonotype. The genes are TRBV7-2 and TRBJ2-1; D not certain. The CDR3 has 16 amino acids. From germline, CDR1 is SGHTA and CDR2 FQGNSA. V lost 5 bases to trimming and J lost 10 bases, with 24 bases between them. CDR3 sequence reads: CASSPSLLDALKEQFF. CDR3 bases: TGTGCCAGCAGCCCCAGCCTATTGGACGCACTGAAGGAGCAGTTCTTC.

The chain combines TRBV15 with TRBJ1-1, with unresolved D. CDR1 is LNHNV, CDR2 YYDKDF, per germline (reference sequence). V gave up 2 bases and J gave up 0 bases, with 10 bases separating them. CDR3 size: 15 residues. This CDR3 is CATSRLTGVNTEAFF. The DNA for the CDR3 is TGTGCCACCAGCAGATTAACCGGGGTGAACACTGAAGCTTTCTTT. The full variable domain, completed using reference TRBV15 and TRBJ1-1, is DAMVIQNPRYQVTQFGKPVTLSCSQTLNHNVMYWYQQKSSQAPKLLFHYYDKDFNNEADTPDNFQSRRPNTSFCFLDIRSPGLGDTAMYLCATSRLTGVNTEAFFGQGTRLTVV.

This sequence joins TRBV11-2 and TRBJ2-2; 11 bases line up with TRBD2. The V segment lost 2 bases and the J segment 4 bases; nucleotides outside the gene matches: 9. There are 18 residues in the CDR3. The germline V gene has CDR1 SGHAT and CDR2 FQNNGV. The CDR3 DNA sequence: TGTGCCAGCAGCTTAATGGGGACTAGCGGAGAAGCCACCGGGGAGCTGTTTTTT. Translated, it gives CASSLMGTSGEATGELFF.

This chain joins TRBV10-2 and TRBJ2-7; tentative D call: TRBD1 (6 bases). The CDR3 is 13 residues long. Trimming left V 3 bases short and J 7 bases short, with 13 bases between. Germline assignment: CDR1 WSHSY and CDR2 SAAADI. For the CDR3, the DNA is TGCGCCAGCAGTGACAGGGGAGTGAGTGAGCAGTACTTC. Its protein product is CASSDRGVSEQYF.

CDR3 sequence (DNA): TGTGCCAGCAGTTTATCCCACGGCTACACCTTC. Translation: CASSLSHGYTF. This chain links TRBV28 with TRBJ1-2; D remains ambiguous. This CDR3 spans 11 amino acids. CDR1 and CDR2 from the germline V gene are MDHEN and SYDVKM. V shed 1 base and J shed 8 bases, with 5 bases lying between them.

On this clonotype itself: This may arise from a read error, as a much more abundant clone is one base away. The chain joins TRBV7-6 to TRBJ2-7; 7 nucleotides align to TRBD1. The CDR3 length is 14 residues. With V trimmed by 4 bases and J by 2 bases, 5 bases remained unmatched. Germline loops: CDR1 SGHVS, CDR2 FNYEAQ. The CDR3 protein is CASSCDRVPYEQYF. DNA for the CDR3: TGTGCCAGCAGCTGTGACAGGGTCCCCTACGAGCAGTACTTC.

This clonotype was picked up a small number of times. This chain's CDR3 is CSVEEPSLSYEQYF. Written as DNA, the CDR3 is TGCAGCGTTGAGGAACCTAGCCTTTCCTACGAGCAGTACTTC. The chain recombines TRBV29-1 with TRBJ2-7, with D possibly TRBD2 on 5 matching bases. V lost 3 bases to trimming and J lost 1 base, with 13 bases between them. Germline V CDR1 and CDR2: SQVTM, ANQGSEA. The length of the CDR3 is 14 residues.

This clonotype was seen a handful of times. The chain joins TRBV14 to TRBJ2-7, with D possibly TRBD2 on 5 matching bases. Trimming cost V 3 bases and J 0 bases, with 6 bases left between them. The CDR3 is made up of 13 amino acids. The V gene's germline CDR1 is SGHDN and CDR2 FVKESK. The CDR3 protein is CASSQRVSYEQYF. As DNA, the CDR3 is TGTGCCAGCAGCCAGCGGGTCTCCTACGAGCAGTACTTC.

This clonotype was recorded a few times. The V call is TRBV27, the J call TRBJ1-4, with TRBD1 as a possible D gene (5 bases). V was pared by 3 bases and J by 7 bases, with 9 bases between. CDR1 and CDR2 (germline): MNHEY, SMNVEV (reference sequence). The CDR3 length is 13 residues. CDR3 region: CASSFRQGEKLFF. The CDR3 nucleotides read TGTGCCAGCAGTTTCCGGCAGGGTGAAAAACTGTTTTTT.

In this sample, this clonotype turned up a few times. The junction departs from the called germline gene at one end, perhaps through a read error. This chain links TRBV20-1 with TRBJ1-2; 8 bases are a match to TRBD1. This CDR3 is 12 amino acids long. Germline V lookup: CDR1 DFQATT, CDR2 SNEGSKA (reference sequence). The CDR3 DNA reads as TGCAGTGCTGGAGACAGGGGCTATGGCTACACCTTC. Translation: CSAGDRGYGYTF.

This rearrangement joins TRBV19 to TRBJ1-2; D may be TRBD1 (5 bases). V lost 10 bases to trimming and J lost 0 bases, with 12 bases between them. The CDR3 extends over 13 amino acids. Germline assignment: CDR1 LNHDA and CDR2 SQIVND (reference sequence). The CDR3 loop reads CATRDRANYGYTF. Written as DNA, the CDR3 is TGTGCCACCAGGGACCGAGCTAACTATGGCTACACCTTC.

This CDR3 reads CASSPGNGYTF. DNA of the CDR3: TGTGCCAGCAGCCCAGGGAATGGCTACACCTTC. The chain is built from TRBV2 and TRBJ1-2; D perhaps matches TRBD1 (5 bases). This CDR3 spans 11 amino acids. V shed 6 bases and J shed 6 bases, with 8 bases lying between them. Germline assignment: CDR1 SNHLY and CDR2 FYNNEI. Full variable domain (missing parts from reference TRBV2 and TRBJ1-2): EPEVTQTPSHQVTQMGQEVILRCVPISNHLYFYWYRQILGQKVEFLVSFYNNEISEKSEIFDDQFSVERPDGSNFTLKIRSTKLEDSAMYFCASSPGNGYTFGSGTRLTVV.

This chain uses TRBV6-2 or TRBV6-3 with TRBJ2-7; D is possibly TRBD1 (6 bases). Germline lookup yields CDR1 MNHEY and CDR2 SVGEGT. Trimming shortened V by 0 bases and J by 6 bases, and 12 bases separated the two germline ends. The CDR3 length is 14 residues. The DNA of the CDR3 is TGTGCCAGCAGTTACTCGGGGGACATTGGCGAGCAGTACTTC. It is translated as CASSYSGDIGEQYF.

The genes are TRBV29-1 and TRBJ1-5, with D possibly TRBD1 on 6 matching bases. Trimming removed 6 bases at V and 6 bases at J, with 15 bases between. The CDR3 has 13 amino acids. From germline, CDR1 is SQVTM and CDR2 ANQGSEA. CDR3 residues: CSVGGGGGQPQHF. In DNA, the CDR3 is TGCAGCGTGGGAGGGGGTGGGGGTCAGCCCCAGCATTTT.

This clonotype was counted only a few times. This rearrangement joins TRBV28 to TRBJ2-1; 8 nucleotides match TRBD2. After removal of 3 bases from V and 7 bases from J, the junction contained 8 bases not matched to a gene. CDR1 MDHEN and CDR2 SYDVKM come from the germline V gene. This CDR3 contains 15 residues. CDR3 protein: CASSFGIGGGNEQFF. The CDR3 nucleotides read TGTGCCAGCAGTTTTGGGATCGGGGGGGGTAATGAGCAGTTCTTC.

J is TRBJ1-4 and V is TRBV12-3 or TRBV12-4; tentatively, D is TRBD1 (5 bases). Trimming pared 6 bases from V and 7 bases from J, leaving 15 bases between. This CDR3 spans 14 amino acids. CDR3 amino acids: CASSLMGGTEKLFF. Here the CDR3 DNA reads TGTGCCAGCAGCTTGATGGGGGGGACTGAAAAACTGTTTTTT.

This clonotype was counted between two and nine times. CDR3 DNA sequence: TGTGCCAGCAGCTTAGGGGGCGGGGCTGGAAACACCATATATTTT. This sequence encodes CASSLGGGAGNTIYF. J is TRBJ1-3 and V is TRBV7-8; a weak D match, TRBD1 (5 bases). V was pared by 1 base and J by 2 bases, with 9 bases between. CDR1 is SGHVS, CDR2 FQNEAQ, per germline. The CDR3 runs to 15 residues.